Here is one T cell receptor (beta chain) with its context. Its target is not known. Clones were read by immunoSEQ multiplex PCR, and TCRdb kept only the in-frame ones, dropping some. The profile shows about 130,000 clones, 85% to 95% of them singletons. This entry is derived from a study of cytomegalovirus exposure and HLA in healthy donors. Study observations and caveats: Cytomegalovirus status was reportedly diagnosed by the classifier with high sensitivity and specificity. Confirmation was obtained in vitro that a few CMV-associated chains are specific for CMV antigens.

Between the trimmed V and J ends, which lost 7 bases and 0 bases, there was a span of 9 bases. CDR3 length: 14 residues. Germline CDR1 is LNHDA and CDR2 is SQIVND (reference sequence). The V gene is TRBV19, the J gene TRBJ1-4, with D hard to call. This TCR came from a woman under 30 in good health and CMV-seronegative. Sequencing input: PBMCs. CDR3 amino acids: CASTPVATNEKLFF. Written as DNA, the CDR3 is TGTGCCAGTACTCCCGTTGCAACTAATGAAAAACTGTTTTTT.